These 17 T cell receptor beta chains came from one sample sequenced in a study of cytomegalovirus exposure and HLA in healthy donors. The PCR was carried out with 60 Vbeta primers and 13 Jbeta primers. The method was immunoSEQ multiplex PCR; TCRdb's version includes in-frame clones alone and lacks a portion of them. The sample consists of around 200,000 clones, approximately 83% of them appearing once. Sequenced input: PBMCs. These TCRs come from a woman in her forties or fifties in good health and CMV-seropositive.

V usage is TRBV5-1 and J usage is TRBJ2-5; D is unresolved. The tail of the sequence fits TRBJ2-7 better, so the J call may be wrong. The V gene's germline CDR1 is SGHRS and CDR2 YFSETQ. This CDR3 contains 13 residues. CDR3: CASSLVGNYEQYF. The DNA of the CDR3 is TGCGCCAGCAGCTTGGTTGGTAACTACGAGCAGTACTTC.

This rearrangement joins TRBV5-1 to TRBJ1-2; weak D call: TRBD1 (5 bases). The CDR3 is 16 amino acids. The V gene's germline CDR1 is SGHRS and CDR2 YFSETQ. Trimming stripped 0 bases from V and 1 base from J, with 13 bases between. The CDR3, as DNA: TGCGCCAGCAGCTTGGCCCGGTGGGGACTTAACTATGGCTACACCTTC. It specifies CASSLARWGLNYGYTF. Full variable domain (remainder filled in from reference TRBV5-1 and TRBJ1-2): KAGVTQTPRYLIKTRGQQVTLSCSPISGHRSVSWYQQTPGQGLQFLFEYFSETQRNKGNFPGRFSGRQFSNSRSEMNVSTLELGDSALYLCASSLARWGLNYGYTFGSGTRLTVV.

The sample holds one count of this clone. This chain uses TRBV7-6 with TRBJ1-4; TRBD1 agrees at 7 bases. The CDR3 spans 14 residues. The J segment lost 6 bases and the V segment lost 5 bases, leaving 6 bases of the junction unmatched. Germline V gene sequence: CDR1 SGHVS, CDR2 FNYEAQ. CDR3 amino acids: CASSPDRVDEKLFF. CDR3 in DNA: TGTGCCAGCAGCCCTGACAGGGTGGATGAAAAACTGTTTTTT.

The chain links TRBV2 to TRBJ2-2, with a tentative D call TRBD1 (5 bases). The CDR3 spans 15 residues. The V end was cut by 6 bases, the J end by 0 bases, with 11 bases between. Germline assignment: CDR1 SNHLY and CDR2 FYNNEI. CDR3 sequence: CASRGALTNTGELFF. The CDR3 DNA reads TGTGCCAGCAGAGGGGCCCTTACGAACACCGGGGAGCTGTTTTTT.

The chain uses TRBV5-1 and TRBJ2-2, with a weak D call TRBD2 (6 bases). The CDR3 is made up of 14 amino acids. Trimming left V 7 bases short and J 1 base short, with 11 bases between. Germline values: CDR1 SGHRS, CDR2 YFSETQ. The CDR3 reads CASGRGLNTGELFF. The CDR3 DNA reads as TGCGCCAGCGGACGGGGGTTGAACACCGGGGAGCTGTTTTTT.

V and J are TRBV7-9 and TRBJ2-4; a possible D gene is TRBD2 (6 bases). The germline CDR1 and CDR2 sequences are SEHNR and FQNEAQ (reference sequence). The V and J ends lost 1 base and 7 bases respectively, with 11 bases between them. This CDR3 has 14 amino acids. The CDR3 loop reads CASSLVEGGNIQYF. CDR3 DNA: TGTGCCAGCAGCTTAGTAGAAGGAGGGAACATTCAGTACTTC.

The rearrangement uses TRBV27 and TRBJ2-2; unclear D gene. Germline V gives CDR1 MNHEY, CDR2 SMNVEV (reference sequence). The ends were cut back, 6 bases at V and 0 bases at J, with 14 bases in the middle. The CDR3 extends over 16 amino acids. CDR3 DNA: TGTGCCAGCAGCCTCGCCCCCGCAGCGAACACCGGGGAGCTGTTTTTT. Residues: CASSLAPAANTGELFF.

Here the CDR3 DNA reads TGTGCCAGCTCACCCCGACAGGGGAACACTGAAGCTTTCTTT. This gives the protein CASSPRQGNTEAFF. The chain is built from TRBV18 and TRBJ1-1, with TRBD1 matching 7 bases. The CDR3 loop spans 14 amino acids. The J segment lost 1 base and the V segment lost 3 bases, leaving 2 bases of the junction unmatched. From germline, CDR1 is KGHSH and CDR2 LQKENI.

The CDR3 reads CASQRGGTFEAFF. Written as DNA, the CDR3 is TGCGCCAGCCAGAGGGGAGGGACGTTTGAAGCTTTCTTT. The J gene is TRBJ1-1, the V gene TRBV5-1; the D gene is possibly TRBD1 (5 bases). The CDR3 runs to 13 residues. V shed 7 bases and J shed 7 bases, with 17 bases lying between them. From germline, CDR1 is SGHRS and CDR2 YFSETQ.

The chain has TRBV7-9 and TRBJ1-1; no reliable D call. The CDR3 extends over 12 amino acids. V shed 8 bases and J shed 2 bases, with 9 bases lying between them. The germline gives CDR1 SEHNR, CDR2 FQNEAQ (reference sequence). The CDR3 is CASQVENTEAFF. For the CDR3, the DNA is TGTGCCAGCCAGGTAGAAAACACTGAAGCTTTCTTT.

The chain joins TRBV6-1 to TRBJ2-7; 11 bases match TRBD1. V was clipped by 6 bases and J by 5 bases; unmatched bases: 6. From germline, CDR1 is MNHNS and CDR2 SASEGT. CDR3 length equals 14 residues. Here the CDR3 reads CASRWDRGVDEQYF. CDR3 in DNA: TGTGCCAGCAGGTGGGACAGGGGGGTGGACGAGCAGTACTTC.

This rearrangement joins TRBV2 to TRBJ1-6; D unresolved. CDR1 is SNHLY and CDR2 is FYNNEI in the germline V gene. V was cut by 8 bases and J by 0 bases, with 14 bases left in between. The CDR3 consists of 16 residues. CDR3 nucleotides: TGTGCCAGCGTCGGAGGGCGTTACTCCTATAATTCACCCCTCCACTTT. Encoded protein: CASVGGRYSYNSPLHF.

The V gene is TRBV6-5, the J gene TRBJ1-1; maybe TRBD1 (6 bases). V lost 6 bases and J 6 bases, leaving 17 bases between the germline ends. The germline gives CDR1 MNHEY, CDR2 SVGAGI. CDR3 size: 14 residues. The CDR3, as DNA: TGTGCCAGCAGCCTTAGAGGGGGACTAGCTGAAGCTTTCTTT. It codes for CASSLRGGLAEAFF.

The chain has TRBV4-1 and TRBJ2-1, with 7 bases aligning to TRBD2. This CDR3 region has 14 residues. The V and J ends lost 4 bases and 5 bases, in that order; junction bases with no gene match: 5. Per germline, CDR1 MGHRA and CDR2 YSYEKL. This CDR3 reads CASSPWGGNNEQFF. CDR3 coding DNA: TGCGCCAGCAGCCCATGGGGGGGAAACAATGAGCAGTTCTTC.

The chain employs TRBV28 and TRBJ2-7, with 10 bases identical to TRBD2. Germline CDR1 MDHEN, CDR2 SYDVKM. CDR3 length: 15 residues. Trimming at V came to 5 bases and at J to 6 bases, leaving 10 bases not matched to a gene. The CDR3 region is CASSGTGLARVEQYF. CDR3 nucleotides: TGTGCCAGCAGTGGCACGGGACTAGCGAGGGTCGAGCAGTACTTC.

V usage is TRBV2 and J usage is TRBJ2-1; D gene ambiguous. V lost 2 bases and J lost 5, with 13 bases in between. In germline, CDR1 is SNHLY, CDR2 FYNNEI. The length of the CDR3 is 15 residues. DNA for the CDR3: TGTGCCAGCAGTGAATACCGCACTGCAAACAATGAGCAGTTCTTC. As protein: CASSEYRTANNEQFF. Using reference TRBV2 and TRBJ2-1 for the parts outside the CDR3, the full variable domain is EPEVTQTPSHQVTQMGQEVILRCVPISNHLYFYWYRQILGQKVEFLVSFYNNEISEKSEIFDDQFSVERPDGSNFTLKIRSTKLEDSAMYFCASSEYRTANNEQFFGPGTRLTVL.

The chain is built from TRBV18 and TRBJ2-5; 10 bases align to TRBD1. Germline CDR1 reads KGHSH; CDR2 reads LQKENI. This CDR3 is 16 amino acids long. Trimming at V came to 5 bases and at J to 4 bases, leaving 10 bases not matched to a gene. CDR3 coding DNA: TGTGCCAGCTCATTGACCGGGACAGGGGTCCGAGAGACCCAGTACTTC. Protein product: CASSLTGTGVRETQYF.